The clone carrying this T cell receptor (beta chain) appeared a few times. Its antigen remains unidentified. The data were obtained in a study of T-cell memory formation after mild COVID-19. Study-wide results and limits: Clones shrinking between day 15 and 85 showed a balanced CD4/CD8 split, and those that grew later tilted toward CD4+.

Employing constant-segment primers, 5'RACE generated TCR alpha and TCR beta cDNA libraries bearing sample barcodes and UMIs. TCRdb passed the 5' RACE reads through MiXCR, listing each CDR3 protein once. The data show under 600,000 distinct CDR3 sequences, about 20% seen once. The CDR3 runs 12 residues. V was trimmed by 3 bases and J by 7 bases, leaving 7 bases between them. The chain links TRBV12-3 or TRBV12-4 to TRBJ1-5; no clear D. The clonotype comes from an adult woman who had mild COVID-19 (a few samples of this study predate the infection). Cell type and time point are not known. The sample consisted of PBMCs or a T cell subset sorted from them (not recorded which). In DNA form, the CDR3 reads TGTGCCAGCAGTTTTGGTGAACAGCCCCAGCATTTT. Amino acid sequence: CASSFGEQPQHF.